A selection of T cell receptor beta chains follows, all from one sample in a study of blood T cell repertoires in COVID-19. Repertoires were generated with immunoSEQ multiplex PCR, while TCRdb's copy carries only in-frame clones and drops some. This sample has a few hundred thousand clones, with around 81% found just once. Sequencing used peripheral blood. The origin of the receptors is a human donor in a cohort sampled during active COVID-19. Both conserved end residues are part of each CDR3. Each record gives: V gene, J gene, clone size, CDR3 length, CDR3 protein. Rows give clone size only sometimes, using once, few, many, or a class for an expanded clone.

>TRBV7-6|TRBJ2-6|.|15
CASSLGRSGANVLTF
>TRBV2|TRBJ2-5|.|14
CASSGEGRRETQYF
>TRBV29-1|TRBJ1-2|many|12
CSVGTGGTGYTF
>TRBV19|TRBJ1-1|.|14
CASSAQGLGTEAFF
>TRBV6-6|TRBJ1-1|.|14
CASRNAQGNTEAFF
>TRBV3-1/TRBV3-2|TRBJ2-7|.|14
CASSLVAGGNEQYF
>TRBV5-5|TRBJ2-7|.|17
CASSYQNDRGSSYEQYF
>TRBV19|TRBJ2-7|few|15
CASSMGTGGPYEQYF
>TRBV15|TRBJ2-2|.|15
CATSRDPLGAGELFF
>TRBV6-4|TRBJ1-1|.|17
CASSPNWGQGGYTEAFF
>TRBV12-3/TRBV12-4|TRBJ1-6|.|13
CASSHRDGSPLHF
>TRBV19|TRBJ1-1|.|17
CASIPPWGGSMNTEAFF
>TRBV30|TRBJ2-7|.|11
CAWTGGYEQYF
>TRBV6-5|TRBJ1-1|.|15
CASSLATGGGTEAFF
>TRBV2|TRBJ2-1|.|12
CASSYRVDEQFF
>TRBV19|TRBJ1-5|.|12
CASSNRVPPQHF
>TRBV6-5|TRBJ1-6|once|14
CASSYREVNSPLHF
>TRBV6-5|TRBJ1-5|.|16
CASSSRKGGFNQPQHF
>TRBV5-1|TRBJ1-1|.|14
CASSLVQGATEAFF
>TRBV19|TRBJ1-5|.|14
CASSLRTDNQPQHF
>TRBV15|TRBJ2-1|.|15
CATSRRTEETNEQFF
>TRBV24-1|TRBJ2-1|.|18
CATSDLGGGTGSLDEQFF
>TRBV4-1|TRBJ2-7|.|15
CASSQGFPSGYEQYF
>TRBV7-9|TRBJ2-7|.|14
CASSYEQGAYEQYF
>TRBV23-1|TRBJ2-5|.|17
CASSQSSGGRAEETQYF
>TRBV5-1|TRBJ1-4|few|14
CASGSGGTNEKLFF
>TRBV18|TRBJ1-1|few|13
CASSPGQDTEAFF
>TRBV4-2|TRBJ2-2|once|16
CASSPQQGGDTGELFF
>TRBV6-5|TRBJ2-3|.|16
CASSSQWTGSRDTQYF
>TRBV9|TRBJ2-1|.|15
CASSVEGVSYNEQFF
>TRBV29-1|TRBJ2-7|.|16
CSVVAQTIRGAYEQYF
>TRBV7-3|TRBJ2-1|.|10
CASSLKEGFF
>TRBV30|TRBJ2-7|.|16
CAWSVGRHFSSYEQYF
>TRBV21-1|TRBJ1-5|few|14
CASRAGGGNQPQHF
>TRBV9|TRBJ1-2|.|15
CASSREGGPGYGYTF
>TRBV7-9|TRBJ1-1|many|16
CASSFGGRTENTEAFF
>TRBV11-2|TRBJ1-1|.|13
CASSPSRDREAFF